This T cell receptor beta chain emerged from a study of regulatory T cells in long-lasting Graves disease. Arm-PCR of CDR3 regions with iRepertoire HTBI primers generated TCR beta libraries. TCRdb processed the multiplex PCR reads anew with MiXCR; each CDR3 protein has one entry. Seen here are 310,000 or so distinct CDR3 sequences, roughly a fifth observed once, and the top ten hold less than 35%. Time point: persistent/refractory GD, antithyroid drugs over 5 years with positive TRAb. Generation of the TCR library employed RNA extracted from PBMCs. Investigators report Graves' disease was diagnosed under American Thyroid Association guidelines. The germline gives CDR1 SGHRS, CDR2 YFSETQ. With 3 bases clipped from V and 8 bases from J, the junction kept 7 bases outside the gene matches. This CDR3 comprises 14 residues. This clonotype was counted only a few times. No antigen is known for it. Study results and caveats: Persistent cases of Graves' showed reduced TCR diversity relative to newly diagnosed patients. Persistent disease favored TRBV28, TRBJ1-2 and TRBJ2-5.

The TCR was taken from a female donor with Graves disease. J is TRBJ1-3 and V is TRBV5-1, with TRBD1 identical over 8 bases. The source material was peripheral blood mononuclear cells (PBMCs), sampled when the disease was refractory, from a patient treated with antithyroid drugs. CDR3 nucleotides: TGCGCCAGCAGCTCGACAGGGGTACCGGACACCATATATTTT. This sequence encodes CASSSTGVPDTIYF.